One and the same sample provided the 16 T cell receptor beta chains below, sequenced in a study of CD8 T cells in Susac syndrome. Reverse transcription of 0.5 to 1 ug RNA was performed with random hexamers. From the immunoSEQ multiplex PCR reads, TCRdb called clonotypes with MiXCR, one entry per CDR3 protein. The sample consists of more than 65,000 distinct CDR3 sequences, 85% to 95% of them appearing once. Sequencing was done on a sample of CD8+ T cells from PBMCs. Source of these receptors: a human donor with Susac syndrome.

The chain links TRBV30 to TRBJ2-7; no definite D call. Germline V gives CDR1 GTSNPN, CDR2 SVGIG (reference sequence). The CDR3 runs to 13 residues. The germline V and J ends were trimmed by 4 bases and 2 bases, with 12 bases remaining between them. The CDR3 here is CAWTPGAAYEQYF. The DNA of the CDR3 is TGTGCCTGGACTCCCGGAGCAGCCTACGAGCAGTACTTC.

The chain links TRBV29-1 to TRBJ1-2, with 9 bases aligning to TRBD1. Germline-derived CDR1 and CDR2 are SQVTM and ANQGSEA. J lost 4 bases, V lost 0 bases, and 3 bases had no gene match. The CDR3 totals 14 residues. CDR3 residues: CSVEEGQGTYGYTF. In DNA form, the CDR3 reads TGCAGCGTTGAAGAAGGACAGGGGACCTATGGCTACACCTTC.

The V call is TRBV9, the J call TRBJ2-5; TRBD2 agrees at 9 bases. CDR3 size: 16 residues. Trimming cost V 0 bases and J 5 bases; bases outside gene matches: 8. The germline CDR1 and CDR2 sequences are SGDLS and YYNGEE. The CDR3 here is CASSVEGGRAGETQYF. In nucleotides, the CDR3 is TGTGCCAGCAGCGTAGAGGGCGGGAGGGCCGGCGAGACCCAGTACTTC.

The CDR3 region is CSASPRRLDGANVLTF. CDR3 DNA: TGCAGTGCTTCTCCCCGCAGGTTGGATGGGGCCAACGTCCTGACTTTC. This rearrangement joins TRBV20-1 to TRBJ2-6, with D unresolved. V lost 5 bases, J lost 3 bases, and 17 bases lay in between. The germline CDR1 and CDR2 sequences are DFQATT and SNEGSKA (reference sequence). CDR3 length: 16 residues.

Written as DNA, the CDR3 is TGTGCCAGCAGCGCCGTTTCGGACCCTTTCTACGAGCAGTACTTC. This sequence encodes CASSAVSDPFYEQYF. The chain joins TRBV3-1 to TRBJ2-7; D gene unclear. Germline CDR1 reads LGHDT; CDR2 reads YNNKEL (reference sequence). Trimming stripped 5 bases from V and 3 bases from J, with 17 bases between. This CDR3 is 15 amino acids long.

The chain carries TRBV30 and TRBJ2-7; D is undetermined. Germline values: CDR1 GTSNPN, CDR2 SVGIG (reference sequence). The germline V and J ends were trimmed by 4 bases and 3 bases, with 13 bases remaining between them. The CDR3 is 13 amino acids. CDR3 bases: TGTGCCTGGATTCCGGACGGGTACTACGAGCAGTACTTC. This codes for CAWIPDGYYEQYF.

The CDR3 is CASSWTGITEAFF. The CDR3 nucleotides read TGTGCCAGCAGCTGGACAGGGATCACTGAAGCTTTCTTT. The genes are TRBV27 and TRBJ1-1; 8 positions agree with TRBD1. Germline V gene data show CDR1 as MNHEY and CDR2 as SMNVEV (reference sequence). CDR3 length equals 13 residues. V lost 6 bases, J lost 4 bases, and 4 bases stayed unmatched.

V is TRBV12-3 or TRBV12-4 and J is TRBJ1-2; 12 bases line up with TRBD1. CDR3 length: 16 amino acids. The ends lost 3 bases at V and 8 bases at J; junction bases unmatched: 10. The CDR3 nucleotides are TGTGCCAGCAGTTTTAAACCGGGACAGGGGGCTGGCGGCTACACCTTC. It specifies CASSFKPGQGAGGYTF.

The V gene is TRBV29-1, the J gene TRBJ2-1; unclear D gene. Germline CDR1 and CDR2: SQVTM and ANQGSEA. The ends were cut back, 5 bases at V and 4 bases at J, with 9 bases in the middle. The CDR3 has 12 amino acids. This CDR3 is CSVREGYNEQFF. The CDR3 region has the DNA TGCAGCGTTAGGGAAGGATACAATGAGCAGTTCTTC.

The chain has TRBV14 and TRBJ2-7, with D possibly matching TRBD1 (6 bases). This CDR3 has 14 amino acids. The germline gives CDR1 SGHDN, CDR2 FVKESK. V gave up 3 bases and J gave up 7 bases, with 16 bases separating them. CDR3 sequence reads: CASSHPPGAEEQYF. The CDR3 DNA reads as TGTGCCAGCAGCCACCCTCCAGGGGCGGAGGAGCAGTACTTC.

This clonotype appeared once. The CDR3 DNA follows: TGTGCCAGCAGCTTAGTTATGGCGGGAGTGCCCTACGAGCAGTACTTC. Its protein is CASSLVMAGVPYEQYF. The rearrangement uses TRBV7-2 and TRBJ2-7, with 7 bases identical to TRBD2. In germline, CDR1 is SGHTA, CDR2 FQGNSA. This CDR3 region has 16 residues. Trimming took 1 base from V and 2 from J; bases not matched to a gene: 8.

The chain employs TRBV5-6 and TRBJ1-1, with 9 bases identical to TRBD1. The CDR3 is 14 residues long. The V gene end was trimmed by 4 bases and the J gene end by 5 bases; junction bases not matched to a gene: 6. Germline V CDR1 and CDR2: SGHDT, YYEEEE. The CDR3 reads CASSRDREGTEAFF. The CDR3 bases are TGTGCCAGCAGCCGGGACAGGGAGGGGACTGAAGCTTTCTTT.

This CDR3 reads CSARDLGEQFF. DNA for the CDR3: TGCAGTGCTAGAGATCTCGGTGAGCAGTTCTTC. The chain joins TRBV20-1 to TRBJ2-1; D uncertain. This CDR3 region has 11 residues. In germline, CDR1 is DFQATT, CDR2 SNEGSKA (reference sequence). V lost 0 bases, J lost 9 bases, and 6 bases lay in between.

The J gene is TRBJ1-1, the V gene TRBV30; D not certain. The CDR3 has 12 amino acids. CDR1 and CDR2 (germline): GTSNPN, SVGIG (reference sequence). V was trimmed by 0 bases and J by 10 bases, leaving 12 bases between them. The CDR3 coding sequence is TGTGCCTGGAGTGTAGACGGGTGGGGAGCTTTCTTT. Protein: CAWSVDGWGAFF.

This sequence joins TRBV20-1 and TRBJ1-5; D may be TRBD1 (6 bases). Germline V CDR1 and CDR2: DFQATT, SNEGSKA (reference sequence). The length of the CDR3 is 17 residues. The germline V and J ends were trimmed by 5 bases and 5 bases, with 25 bases remaining between them. The DNA for the CDR3 is TGCAGTGCTCCCGACATTTACAGGGCCAAGGGGGATCAGCCCCAGCATTTT. Amino acid sequence: CSAPDIYRAKGDQPQHF.

V usage is TRBV20-1 and J usage is TRBJ2-3, with D perhaps given as TRBD1 or TRBD2 (5 bases each). Germline CDR1 is DFQATT and CDR2 is SNEGSKA (reference sequence). CDR3 length: 14 amino acids. V lost 0 bases, J lost 4 bases, and 11 bases lay in between. CDR3 in DNA: TGCAGTGCTAGAGATGTGGGGGTGGCAGATACGCAGTATTTT. Amino acid sequence: CSARDVGVADTQYF.